This T cell receptor beta chain was identified in a study of CD8+ T cells in alopecia areata. Study-wide points: Tissue-resident alphabeta T cells belonging to normal skin likewise get sequenced within scalp specimens.

This clone came up once. The target antigen is unknown. Alopecia areata patients had lesional scalp punch biopsies and peripheral blood taken from them. V dropped 7 bases and J dropped 2; count of bases not matched to a gene: 8. This CDR3 spans 15 amino acids. From germline, CDR1 is SEHNR and CDR2 FQNEAQ (reference sequence). RNA, once extracted, was reverse transcribed into cDNA for use as the sequencing template. Assay: immunoSEQ multiplex PCR; the TCRdb copy retains only in-frame clones and omits some. This table has some 240,000 clones, around 62% appearing once. Sequencing was performed on CD4+ T cells sorted from blood, taken at week 0. This receptor was identified in a human donor with alopecia areata. The chain has TRBV7-9 and TRBJ2-5; 9 nucleotides agree with TRBD2. CDR3 sequence: CASTGTSSTQETQYF. Here the CDR3 DNA reads TGTGCCAGCACCGGGACTAGCTCGACTCAAGAGACCCAGTACTTC. The variable domain in full, completed from reference TRBV7-9 and TRBJ2-5, reads DTGVSQNPRHKITKRGQNVTFRCDPISEHNRLYWYRQTLGQGPEFLTYFQNEAQLEKSRLLSDRFSAERPKGSFSTLEIQRTEQGDSAMYLCASTGTSSTQETQYFGPGTRLLVL.